This TCR beta chain was captured in a study of Graves' ophthalmopathy and Graves' hyperthyroidism. The CDR3 sequence is 15 residues long. V was clipped by 1 base and J by 2 bases, with 9 bases between them. The sequenced template was RNA, covering the TCR beta CDR3 region. Investigators did first-round RT-PCR with HTBI primers, then second-round multiplex PCR. Via MiXCR, TCRdb re-called the multiplex PCR reads, giving one row per CDR3 protein. The repertoire holds more than 1,000,000 distinct CDR3 sequences, with around a third as singletons. Sequenced: peripheral blood or thyroid tissue (not recorded which). The chain joins TRBV12-3 or TRBV12-4 to TRBJ1-3, with no clear D. This sequence originates from an adult man with Graves' hyperthyroidism. CDR3 region: CASSLDRMPGNTIYF. DNA for the CDR3: TGTGCCAGCAGTTTAGACCGGATGCCTGGAAACACCATATATTTT.